One sample yielded the 28 T cell receptor beta chains listed below, sequenced in a study of Tregs in tolerant kidney transplant recipients. Libraries were prepared by immunoSEQ multiplex PCR; TCRdb keeps only in-frame clonotypes and omits some of them. The sample carries about 59,000 clones, 80% to 90% recorded once. Material: CD4+ T cells from blood. The receptors stem from a human donor in good health.

This chain uses TRBV9 with TRBJ1-3; 9 bases are a match to TRBD1. Germline assignment: CDR1 SGDLS and CDR2 YYNGEE. V lost 4 bases and J lost 7; bases outside the gene matches: 6. This CDR3 contains 14 residues. CDR3 residues: CASSRTGGENTIYF. CDR3 DNA: TGTGCCAGCAGCCGTACAGGGGGCGAGAACACCATATATTTT.

This chain connects TRBV7-2 to TRBJ2-1; TRBD2 agrees at 15 bases. Germline trimming cut 2 bases from V and 6 bases from J; bases unmatched to any gene: 5. The CDR3 is made up of 17 amino acids. Germline V CDR1 and CDR2: SGHTA, FQGNSA. CDR3 nucleotides: TGTGCCAGCAGCTTATCTGGGACTAGCGGGGGGAGCAATGAGCAGTTCTTC. Translation: CASSLSGTSGGSNEQFF.

This clone was detected only a few times. This chain links TRBV2 with TRBJ1-5; D uncertain. Per the germline V gene, CDR1 is SNHLY and CDR2 is FYNNEI. V was trimmed by 3 bases and J by 7 bases, leaving 4 bases between them. CDR3 length: 11 amino acids. CDR3 sequence: CASSDDQPQHF. The CDR3 DNA sequence: TGTGCCAGCAGTGATGACCAGCCCCAGCATTTT.

This chain connects TRBV4-2 to TRBJ2-5; no clear D. Deletions cut 1 base from V and 0 bases from J, with 3 bases between. The germline V gene encodes CDR1 LGHNA and CDR2 YNFKEQ. The CDR3 is 13 residues long. The CDR3 nucleotides are TGTGCCAGCAGCCAAGGCTACCAAGAGACCCAGTACTTC. It encodes CASSQGYQETQYF.

The rearrangement joins TRBV7-6 to TRBJ1-3; 8 positions agree with TRBD1. The CDR3 length is 17 residues. Germline trimming cut 2 bases from V and 7 bases from J; bases unmatched to any gene: 13. Germline assignment: CDR1 SGHVS and CDR2 FNYEAQ. CDR3 DNA: TGTGCCAGCAGCTTATTCAATCAGGGGGCGAATATCAACACCATATATTTT. Amino acids: CASSLFNQGANINTIYF.

The V and J genes are TRBV10-3 and TRBJ1-2, with D unresolved. In germline, CDR1 is ENHRY, CDR2 SYGVKD. The V end lost 0 bases, the J end lost 11 bases, and 10 bases lay between the germline ends. The CDR3 runs to 12 residues. DNA of the CDR3: TGTGCCATCAGTGAGTCGGCGACAAAGTACACCTTC. Translation: CAISESATKYTF.

This rearrangement joins TRBV11-2 to TRBJ2-7; 7 bases agree with TRBD1. The CDR3 is 16 residues long. Germline CDR1 and CDR2: SGHAT and FQNNGV. V lost 5 bases and J lost 0; bases outside the gene matches: 10. CDR3 coding DNA: TGTGCCAGCAGCACCTACAGGGGACGAAGCTCCTACGAGCAGTACTTC. Its protein is CASSTYRGRSSYEQYF.

This clone was seen only once. This sequence joins TRBV30 and TRBJ2-1; TRBD2 matches 8 bases. V lost 3 bases, J lost 6 bases, and 4 bases stayed unmatched. The CDR3 loop spans 13 amino acids. The germline gives CDR1 GTSNPN, CDR2 SVGIG (reference sequence). The CDR3: CAWRVAGSNEQFF. CDR3 sequence (DNA): TGTGCCTGGAGGGTAGCGGGATCCAATGAGCAGTTCTTC.

Worth noting for this clone: The sample has other DNA sequences that encode this CDR3 too. The chain combines TRBV2 with TRBJ2-7; 11 nucleotides match TRBD2. The CDR3 runs 14 residues. CDR1 is SNHLY, CDR2 FYNNEI, per germline. Unmatched junction bases numbered 4, after V lost 3 bases and J lost 6 bases. CDR3 DNA sequence: TGTGCCAGCAGTGATGTAGCGGGGGGGCGCGAGCAGTACTTC. It is translated as CASSDVAGGREQYF.

The rearrangement links TRBV7-2 to TRBJ2-6, with 7 bases that match TRBD2. The CDR3 length is 14 residues. CDR1 SGHTA and CDR2 FQGNSA come from the germline V gene. V was pared by 2 bases and J by 10 bases, with 5 bases of the junction left unmatched. The CDR3 reads CASSLKRGFNVLTF. The CDR3 DNA reads TGTGCCAGCAGCTTAAAGCGGGGTTTTAACGTCCTGACTTTC.

J is TRBJ2-6 and V is TRBV10-3, with TRBD1 identical over 9 bases. Germline V lookup: CDR1 ENHRY, CDR2 SYGVKD. Trimming removed 7 bases from V and 2 bases from J; junction bases left unmatched: 12. The CDR3 contains 18 residues. The CDR3 is CAIKSDRGGLAGANVLTF. CDR3 bases: TGTGCCATCAAGTCGGACAGGGGAGGCCTCGCTGGGGCCAACGTCCTGACTTTC.

This chain joins TRBV15 and TRBJ2-2; 12 positions agree with TRBD2. CDR1 is LNHNV, CDR2 YYDKDF, per germline (reference sequence). The junction had 9 bases not matched to a gene; V was cut back by 3 bases and J by 4 bases. The CDR3 extends over 18 amino acids. The CDR3 nucleotides read TGTGCCACCAGCAGCGGCCTAGCGGGAGGGCCGGGCACCGGGGAGCTGTTTTTT. This gives the protein CATSSGLAGGPGTGELFF.

The gene calls are TRBV6-5 and TRBJ2-7; TRBD2 matches at 7 bases. The junction had 8 bases not matched to a gene; V was cut back by 8 bases and J by 4 bases. Germline V gene sequence: CDR1 MNHEY, CDR2 SVGAGI. CDR3 length equals 13 residues. The CDR3 spells CASGLAAGYEQYF. The CDR3 bases are TGTGCCAGCGGTCTAGCGGCGGGGTACGAGCAGTACTTC.

The V call is TRBV18, the J call TRBJ2-5, with D unresolved. The CDR3 totals 14 residues. Germline V CDR1 and CDR2: KGHSH, LQKENI. V gave up 5 bases and J gave up 3 bases, with 13 bases separating them. The CDR3 sequence is CASSTRRGEETQYF. The CDR3 DNA reads as TGTGCCAGCTCAACCCGCAGAGGAGAAGAGACCCAGTACTTC.

The sample holds one count of this clone. V usage is TRBV7-2 and J usage is TRBJ2-4, with D perhaps matching TRBD1 or TRBD2 (6 bases each). This CDR3 spans 19 amino acids. The V end was cut by 1 base, the J end by 0 bases, with 19 bases between. Germline CDR1 and CDR2: SGHTA and FQGNSA. CDR3 bases: TGTGCCAGCAGCTTAGACCCTAACGCCCGGGGGCTAGCCAAAAACATTCAGTACTTC. Amino acid sequence: CASSLDPNARGLAKNIQYF.

The V call is TRBV4-3, the J call TRBJ1-5; D call uncertain. Germline-derived CDR1 and CDR2 are LGHNA and YSLEER. V lost 0 bases and J lost 0, with 9 bases in between. The CDR3 totals 16 residues. The CDR3 DNA follows: TGCGCCAGCAGCCAAGATGGCAGGCTTAGCAATCAGCCCCAGCATTTT. Translated, it gives CASSQDGRLSNQPQHF.

This sequence joins TRBV7-9 and TRBJ2-4, with unresolved D. The CDR3 spans 14 residues. Germline CDR1 reads SEHNR; CDR2 reads FQNEAQ (reference sequence). The V and J ends lost 0 bases and 2 bases respectively, with 5 bases between them. CDR3 sequence reads: CASSLAGSKNIQYF. The CDR3 coding sequence is TGTGCCAGCAGCTTAGCAGGGTCCAAAAACATTCAGTACTTC.

This clone came up a few times. The sample has other DNA sequences that encode this CDR3 too. The chain combines TRBV18 with TRBJ2-5, with D maybe TRBD2 (6 bases). CDR1 KGHSH and CDR2 LQKENI come from the germline V gene. This CDR3 is 14 amino acids long. Trimming took 3 bases from V and 5 from J, leaving 13 bases between them. The CDR3 protein is CASSPMGGRETQYF. CDR3 nucleotides: TGTGCCAGCTCACCCATGGGGGGTCGGGAGACCCAGTACTTC.

J is TRBJ1-1 and V is TRBV9; weak D call: TRBD1 (6 bases). CDR3 size: 15 residues. From germline, CDR1 is SGDLS and CDR2 YYNGEE. Trimming shortened V by 3 bases and J by 3 bases, and 15 bases separated the two germline ends. The chain's CDR3 is CASSAPTGRDTEAFF. The CDR3, as DNA: TGTGCCAGCAGCGCCCCCACAGGGAGGGACACTGAAGCTTTCTTT.

The chain recombines TRBV4-3 with TRBJ1-2; TRBD1 aligns across 11 bases. Germline loops: CDR1 LGHNA, CDR2 YSLEER. Trimming removed 4 bases from V and 7 bases from J; junction bases left unmatched: 5. This CDR3 has 14 residues. The CDR3 is CASSRGQGAFGYTF. Here the CDR3 DNA reads TGCGCCAGCAGCCGCGGACAGGGGGCGTTTGGCTACACCTTC.

This rearrangement joins TRBV5-1 to TRBJ1-2; a weak D match, TRBD1 (5 bases). The CDR3 consists of 16 residues. Germline assignment: CDR1 SGHRS and CDR2 YFSETQ. V was pared by 0 bases and J by 3 bases, with 15 bases between. CDR3 loop: CASSLGTQGGDYGYTF. The CDR3 DNA is TGCGCCAGCAGCTTGGGAACCCAGGGAGGAGACTATGGCTACACCTTC.

The chain recombines TRBV14 with TRBJ2-7, with 11 bases that match TRBD2. There are 21 residues in the CDR3. Per the germline V gene, CDR1 is SGHDN and CDR2 is FVKESK. J was trimmed by 7 bases and V by 3 bases; bases with no gene match: 26. The CDR3 is CASSHLTGLAGGPPSLIEQYF. CDR3 in DNA: TGTGCCAGCAGCCACCTAACGGGGCTAGCGGGAGGTCCTCCCTCCCTTATAGAGCAGTACTTC. The full variable domain, rest sourced from reference TRBV14 and TRBJ2-7, is EAGVTQFPSHSVIEKGQTVTLRCDPISGHDNLYWYRRVMGKEIKFLLHFVKESKQDESGMPNNRFLAERTGGTYSTLKVQPAELEDSGVYFCASSHLTGLAGGPPSLIEQYFGPGTRLTVT.

The rearrangement links TRBV5-1 to TRBJ2-7, with 9 bases identical to TRBD2. CDR1 SGHRS and CDR2 YFSETQ come from the germline V gene. The CDR3 is 17 residues long. Unmatched junction bases numbered 13, after V lost 4 bases and J lost 2 bases. CDR3 protein: CASSPLALAGVPYEQYF. CDR3 nucleotide sequence: TGCGCCAGCAGCCCCCTGGCACTAGCGGGTGTACCCTACGAGCAGTACTTC.

The chain joins TRBV2 to TRBJ2-5, with 9 bases fitting TRBD2. The CDR3 sequence is 12 residues long. The J segment lost 6 bases and the V segment lost 10 bases, leaving 6 bases of the junction unmatched. CDR1 is SNHLY and CDR2 is FYNNEI in the germline V gene. CDR3 loop: CATTSGPQTQYF. The CDR3 nucleotides are TGTGCCACCACTAGCGGGCCGCAGACCCAGTACTTC.

The chain joins TRBV11-2 to TRBJ2-7, with 7 bases matching TRBD2. This CDR3 has 14 amino acids. V dropped 4 bases and J dropped 3; count of bases not matched to a gene: 6. Germline V gene sequence: CDR1 SGHAT, CDR2 FQNNGV. For the CDR3, the DNA is TGTGCCAGCAGCTCGACTAGCTCTCACTACGAGCAGTACTTC. It is translated as CASSSTSSHYEQYF. Complete variable domain (other parts from reference TRBV11-2 and TRBJ2-7): EAGVAQSPRYKIIEKRQSVAFWCNPISGHATLYWYQQILGQGPKLLIQFQNNGVVDDSQLPKDRFSAERLKGVDSTLKIQPAKLEDSAVYLCASSSTSSHYEQYFGPGTRLTVT.

This sequence joins TRBV6-1 and TRBJ1-1; D possibly corresponds to TRBD1 (5 bases). V was clipped by 5 bases and J by 7 bases, with 17 bases between them. CDR3 length: 14 residues. Looked up from germline, CDR1 is MNHNS and CDR2 is SASEGT. CDR3 sequence (DNA): TGTGCCAGCAGTATGGGGACTTTTGCTGGTGAAGCTTTCTTT. This codes for CASSMGTFAGEAFF.

The V call is TRBV4-1, the J call TRBJ1-2, with no clear D. The CDR3 consists of 17 residues. The V and J ends lost 0 bases and 6 bases respectively, with 20 bases between them. Germline assignment: CDR1 MGHRA and CDR2 YSYEKL. The CDR3 DNA follows: TGCGCCAGCAGCCAAGAGGGAGTGGGGATCCCAGTTCATGGCTACACCTTC. This codes for CASSQEGVGIPVHGYTF.

CDR3 sequence reads: CASGAAGGTGELFF. The CDR3 DNA reads TGTGCCAGCGGGGCGGCGGGAGGCACCGGGGAGCTGTTTTTT. This chain connects TRBV7-3 to TRBJ2-2, with 8 bases that match TRBD2. The length of the CDR3 is 14 residues. V trimming: 8 bases; J trimming: 4 bases; junction bases outside the gene matches: 6. Germline-derived CDR1 and CDR2 are SGHTA and FQGTGA.